This T cell receptor (beta chain) was profiled in a study of cytomegalovirus exposure and HLA in healthy donors. Germline-derived CDR1 and CDR2 are SGHKS and YYEKEE (reference sequence). Trimming stripped 0 bases from V and 7 bases from J, with 10 bases between. CDR3 length: 13 amino acids. 13 Jbeta primers and 60 Vbeta primers were used for the PCR. The assay was immunoSEQ multiplex PCR, and TCRdb's table has in-frame clones only and misses some. Among about 150,000 clones listed, less than 80% were seen once. The chain uses TRBV5-5 and TRBJ1-2; D is undetermined. This sequence was found in a female donor in good health and CMV-seropositive. Material: PBMCs. The CDR3 DNA sequence: TGTGCCAGCAGCTTGGAGTCCCTGCGTGGCTACACCTTC. Translation gives CASSLESLRGYTF.